A selection of T cell receptor beta chains follows, all from one sample in a study of cytomegalovirus exposure and HLA in healthy donors. TCRdb's copy holds only in-frame clones and misses some; the assay was immunoSEQ multiplex PCR. The sample shows about 94,000 clones, more than 65% of them seen only once. The sequenced sample was PBMCs. The origin of the receptors is a human donor in good health. The CDR3 runs from the conserved cysteine through the conserved F or W. The D gene is left open where the match is weak.

j_call	d_call	v_call	cdr3_aa
TRBJ2-3	TRBD2	TRBV7-6	CASSLQRGGDTQYF
TRBJ1-5	NA	TRBV5-5	CASSRGQNSNQPQHF
TRBJ2-3	TRBD2	TRBV4-3	CASSQGSGSTDTQYF
TRBJ1-3	NA	TRBV4-2	CASSQDYGSGNTIYF
TRBJ2-3	TRBD2	TRBV9	CASSGLWAGGTDTQYF
TRBJ2-1	NA	TRBV5-8	CASSLRGNNEQFF
TRBJ2-5	TRBD1	TRBV6-5	CASSQGDRGSWTQYF
TRBJ2-7	NA	TRBV7-2	CASSPQRAVGEQYF
TRBJ1-3	NA	TRBV4-3	CASSQEKDTGNTIYF
TRBJ2-7	NA	TRBV9	CASSVGRNDYEQYF
TRBJ2-2	NA	TRBV15	CATSRAGTNTGELFF
TRBJ1-1	NA	TRBV7-8	CASSWPGEAFF
TRBJ2-2	NA	TRBV5-5	CASSLLGPNTGELFF
TRBJ2-5	NA	TRBV18	CASSPAGAQLETQYF
TRBJ1-1	NA	TRBV6-5	CASSEVGGGTEAFF
TRBJ1-2	TRBD1	TRBV5-1	CASSPGQGAPHGYTF
TRBJ2-3	NA	TRBV5-6	CASSLTGSPDTQYF
TRBJ2-1	TRBD2	TRBV28	CASLRTSGHNEQFF
TRBJ2-5	NA	TRBV11-2	CASSLDWTAPETQYF
TRBJ2-5	TRBD1	TRBV7-2	CASSLAPGQAETQYF
TRBJ1-5	NA	TRBV5-1	CASRPDSFSNQPQHF
TRBJ1-1	NA	TRBV5-5	CASSLLVHLNTEAFF
TRBJ1-4	TRBD1	TRBV29-1	CSVGGTGDGKLFF
TRBJ1-1	NA	TRBV6-6	CASSYSAGETEAFF
TRBJ2-7	NA	TRBV25-1	CASSDSTGLGSSYEQYF
TRBJ2-7	TRBD1	TRBV6-5	CASRSDRASSYEQYF
TRBJ1-3	NA	TRBV5-1	CASSLGRSSGNTIYF
TRBJ2-7	NA	TRBV6-6	CASSYSSPGGRYEQYF
TRBJ1-5	NA	TRBV6-6	CASSVGNGGGPQHF